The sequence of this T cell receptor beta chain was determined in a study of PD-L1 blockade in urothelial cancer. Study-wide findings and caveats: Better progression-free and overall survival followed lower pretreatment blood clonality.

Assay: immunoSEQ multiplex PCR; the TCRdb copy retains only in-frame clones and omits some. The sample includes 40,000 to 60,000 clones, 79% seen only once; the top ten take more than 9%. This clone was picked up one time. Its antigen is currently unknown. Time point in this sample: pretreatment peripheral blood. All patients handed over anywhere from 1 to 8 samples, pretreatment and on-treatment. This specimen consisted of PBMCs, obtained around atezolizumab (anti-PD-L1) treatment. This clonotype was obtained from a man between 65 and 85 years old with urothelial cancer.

CDR3 DNA: TGTGCCAGCAGTGACGCCCAAGCGACTGAGCAGTTCTTC. It is translated as CASSDAQATEQFF. V gene TRBV6-4 combines with J gene TRBJ2-1; D is uncertain. Trimming left V 2 bases short and J 9 bases short, with 11 bases between. Per the germline V gene, CDR1 is MRHNA and CDR2 is SNTAGT. This CDR3 has 13 residues.